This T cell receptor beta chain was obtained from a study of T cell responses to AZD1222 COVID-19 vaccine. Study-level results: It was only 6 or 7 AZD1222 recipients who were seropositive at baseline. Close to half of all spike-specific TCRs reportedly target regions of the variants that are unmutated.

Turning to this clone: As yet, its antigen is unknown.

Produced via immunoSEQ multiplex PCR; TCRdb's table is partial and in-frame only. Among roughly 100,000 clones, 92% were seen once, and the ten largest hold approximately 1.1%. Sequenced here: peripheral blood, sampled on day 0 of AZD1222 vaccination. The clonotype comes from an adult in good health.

CDR3 residues: CASSNPGQPQETQYF. CDR3 coding DNA: TGTGCCAGCAGCAACCCGGGACAGCCCCAAGAGACCCAGTACTTC. This chain joins TRBV5-6 and TRBJ2-5; 7 positions match TRBD1. Germline loops: CDR1 SGHDT, CDR2 YYEEEE. This CDR3 has 15 amino acids. The junction had 7 bases not matched to a gene; V was cut back by 4 bases and J by 1 base.